This T cell receptor (beta chain) was identified in a study of CD8 T cells in ankylosing spondylitis. Study-wide points: Roughly eight highly homologous variants made up a TCR beta motif that seemed to typify ankylosing spondylitis blood. Significant enrichment of disease-linked clones was reportedly seen in matched ankylosing spondylitis synovial fluid. With a CD8+ phenotype, disease-linked clones were relatively rare in peripheral blood.

V lost 4 bases and J lost 5, with 8 bases in between. This CDR3 region has 12 residues. Germline values: CDR1 SQVTM, CDR2 ANQGSEA. Each TCR beta library was made by quantitative 5'-RACE that incorporated molecular barcodes. TCRdb fed the 5' RACE reads into MiXCR, producing one record per CDR3 protein. The data contain fewer than 130,000 distinct CDR3 sequences, around 24% of them singletons. This clonotype was counted many times. Its matching antigen is unknown. The clonotype was recovered from a male donor with ankylosing spondylitis. The sample was synovial fluid, either unsorted or a sorted T cell fraction (not recorded which). The chain uses TRBV29-1 and TRBJ2-2; D possibly matches TRBD1 or TRBD2 (5 bases each). This chain's CDR3 is CSVVEGTGELFF. CDR3 nucleotide sequence: TGCAGCGTTGTAGAGGGGACCGGGGAGCTGTTTTTT.